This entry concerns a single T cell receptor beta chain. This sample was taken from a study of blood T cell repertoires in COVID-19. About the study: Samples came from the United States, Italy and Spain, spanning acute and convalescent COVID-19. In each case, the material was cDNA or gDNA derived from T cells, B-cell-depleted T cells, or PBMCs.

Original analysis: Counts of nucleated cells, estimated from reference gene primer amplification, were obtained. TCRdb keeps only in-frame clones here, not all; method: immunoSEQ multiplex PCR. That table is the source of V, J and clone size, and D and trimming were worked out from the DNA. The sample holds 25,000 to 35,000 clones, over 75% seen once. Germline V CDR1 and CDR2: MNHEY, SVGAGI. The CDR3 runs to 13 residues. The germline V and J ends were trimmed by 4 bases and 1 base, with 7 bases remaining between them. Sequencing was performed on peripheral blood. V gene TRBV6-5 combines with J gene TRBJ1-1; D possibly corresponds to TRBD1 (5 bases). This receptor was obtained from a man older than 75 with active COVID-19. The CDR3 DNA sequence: TGTGCCAGCAGTTTCGGGGGGAACACTGAAGCTTTCTTT. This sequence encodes CASSFGGNTEAFF.